Below are 5 T cell receptor beta chains sequenced from a single sample in a study of T cell responses to AZD1222 COVID-19 vaccine. Only in-frame clones appear in the TCRdb table, and some are missing; sequencing was by immunoSEQ multiplex PCR. The sample lists 80,000 or so clones, around 90% occurring once. The sample in question was peripheral blood, obtained 28 days after the second AZD1222 dose. These receptors were collected from an adult who received the AZD1222 COVID-19 vaccine.

The V call is TRBV28, the J call TRBJ1-1; D is unclear. Germline assignment: CDR1 MDHEN and CDR2 SYDVKM. The CDR3 runs 15 residues. Trimming took 2 bases from V and 8 from J, leaving 18 bases between them. The CDR3 DNA reads TGTGCCAGCAGTTTACCCCTCGTGGGGAGAGGCGAAGCTTTCTTT. Translated, it gives CASSLPLVGRGEAFF.

The V call is TRBV9, the J call TRBJ2-3; 13 bases match TRBD2. The CDR3 length is 18 residues. Germline assignment: CDR1 SGDLS and CDR2 YYNGEE. V shed 2 bases and J 2 bases; nucleotides not matched to a gene: 8. The CDR3 sequence is CASSVSGTSGTLTDTQYF. The CDR3 DNA is TGTGCCAGCAGCGTTTCCGGGACTAGCGGGACTCTCACAGATACGCAGTATTTT.

The V and J genes are TRBV7-9 and TRBJ1-3, with D possibly being TRBD1 (6 bases). The V gene lost 5 bases and the J gene lost 2 bases, with 10 bases spanning the gap. The germline gives CDR1 SEHNR, CDR2 FQNEAQ (reference sequence). The CDR3 is 14 amino acids. The CDR3 is CASSGRTAGNTIYF. In DNA, the CDR3 is TGTGCCAGCAGCGGCCGGACAGCTGGAAACACCATATATTTT.

As DNA, the CDR3 is TGTGCCAGCAGCCAAGTTAGGGAGTACGAGCAGTACTTC. Translation: CASSQVREYEQYF. The chain is built from TRBV4-2 and TRBJ2-7; the D gene is possibly TRBD2 (5 bases). V was cut by 1 base and J by 4 bases, with 8 bases left in between. This CDR3 has 13 residues. Germline-derived CDR1 and CDR2 are LGHNA and YNFKEQ.

V is TRBV12-3 or TRBV12-4 and J is TRBJ2-1; the D gene is possibly TRBD2 (5 bases). There are 13 residues in the CDR3. V lost 4 bases and J lost 5, with 9 bases in between. The DNA for the CDR3 is TGTGCCAGCAGTTATAGCGTGGACAATGAGCAGTTCTTC. It encodes CASSYSVDNEQFF.